One and the same sample provided the 11 T cell receptor beta chains below, sequenced in a study of T cells in localized non-small cell lung cancer (TCRdb year 2020). Receptors were amplified or captured by the immunoSEQ multiplex PCR assay. TCRdb provides this immuneACCESS table in a form limited to in-frame rearrangements. Some clones are lacking; in checked studies, under half of them reflect an unresolved V gene, and why the rest are absent is not known. Across this sample there are approximately 7,400 clones, with 20% to 25% seen only once. The ten largest clonotypes hold 3% to 4.5% of the sample. Material: lung tumor tissue, obtained before any cancer treatment. The source of these receptors is a man aged 40 to 70 with stage III squamous cell lung carcinoma.

J is TRBJ1-2 and V is TRBV19; 12 bases are a match to TRBD1. The J segment lost 7 bases and the V segment lost 3 bases, leaving 3 bases of the junction unmatched. Germline assignment: CDR1 LNHDA and CDR2 SQIVND (reference sequence). The CDR3 runs 14 residues. The DNA for the CDR3 is TGTGCCAGTAGTATGGGGACAGGGGGCCTTGGCTACACCTTC. It is translated as CASSMGTGGLGYTF. Drawing the rest from reference TRBV19 and TRBJ1-2, the complete variable domain is DGGITQSPKYLFRKEGQNVTLSCEQNLNHDAMYWYRQDPGQGLRLIYYSQIVNDFQKGDIAEGYSVSREKKESFPLTVTSAQKNPTAFYLCASSMGTGGLGYTFGSGTRLTVV.

The rearrangement joins TRBV6-8 to TRBJ1-5; 7 bases align to TRBD1. The CDR3 extends over 16 amino acids. V was pared by 0 bases and J by 2 bases, with 4 bases of the junction left unmatched. Germline V gives CDR1 MNHGY, CDR2 SAAAGT. The CDR3 nucleotides read TGTGCCAGCAGTTACTCAGGGGGCTGGGGCAATCAGCCCCAGCATTTT. Encoded protein: CASSYSGGWGNQPQHF.

V is TRBV6-8 and J is TRBJ2-3; either TRBD1 or TRBD2 may supply D (6 bases each). V was pared by 2 bases and J by 4 bases, with 22 bases between. CDR1 MNHGY and CDR2 SAAAGT come from the germline V gene. The CDR3 is 18 amino acids. As DNA, the CDR3 is TGTGCCAGCAGTTACGCCGAAGGTTGGGGGGCAGGAGCAGATACGCAGTATTTT. This sequence encodes CASSYAEGWGAGADTQYF.

This clone has just a few counts. The J gene is TRBJ2-3, the V gene TRBV6-8; 8 bases are shared with TRBD2. J gave up 1 base and V 6 bases, and 6 bases lay outside the gene matches. Looked up from germline, CDR1 is MNHGY and CDR2 is SAAAGT. This CDR3 has 15 amino acids. CDR3: CASSPSGLGTDTQYF. The CDR3 DNA reads as TGTGCCAGCAGCCCTAGCGGGCTAGGCACAGATACGCAGTATTTT.

This clone was observed a few times. The J gene is TRBJ2-7, the V gene TRBV11-3; perhaps D is TRBD1 or TRBD2 (5 bases each). CDR1 and CDR2 from the germline V gene are SGHNT and YENEEA. CDR3 length: 15 residues. The V and J ends lost 5 bases and 7 bases respectively, with 21 bases between them. The CDR3 DNA reads TGTGCCAGCAGCCCGGGTGAGGGGTCGAAATCAGAGCAGTACTTC. As protein: CASSPGEGSKSEQYF.

The chain is built from TRBV7-1 and TRBJ1-2, with D possibly matching TRBD1 (6 bases). TRBV7-1 falls under the ORF class, with uncertain function. Trimming removed 5 bases from V and 7 bases from J, with 14 bases in between. The CDR3 has 13 amino acids. CDR3 protein: CASSPQGLGGYTF. DNA for the CDR3: TGTGCCAGCAGCCCACAGGGATTGGGTGGCTACACCTTC.

V is TRBV15 and J is TRBJ2-3, with 9 positions matching TRBD1. The V segment lost 8 bases and the J segment 5 bases; nucleotides outside the gene matches: 11. Germline V gene sequence: CDR1 LNHNV, CDR2 YYDKDF (reference sequence). The CDR3 sequence is 15 residues long. CDR3 in DNA: TGTGCCACCTGGGTTGGGACAGGGAGAGAAGATACGCAGTATTTT. It codes for CATWVGTGREDTQYF.

In its sample, this clone was seen a few times. The V gene is TRBV11-3, the J gene TRBJ1-4; the D gene is possibly TRBD1 (5 bases). Per the germline V gene, CDR1 is SGHNT and CDR2 is YENEEA. V was shortened by 3 bases and J by 6 bases, with 14 bases between the two germline ends. This CDR3 is built from 15 residues. The CDR3 sequence is CASSLVGGPYEKLFF. CDR3 nucleotides: TGTGCCAGCAGCTTGGTCGGGGGTCCTTATGAAAAACTGTTTTTT.

The chain joins TRBV6-8 to TRBJ2-3; 8 nucleotides agree with TRBD1. V trimming: 5 bases; J trimming: 4 bases; junction bases outside the gene matches: 2. CDR3 length equals 13 residues. Germline CDR1 MNHGY, CDR2 SAAAGT. CDR3 DNA sequence: TGTGCCAGCAGTCTACAGGGGGCAGATACGCAGTATTTT. Translated: CASSLQGADTQYF.

This clone is labeled as medium-sized. V and J are TRBV11-3 and TRBJ2-3; D could derive from TRBD1 or TRBD2 (5 bases each). Trimming pared 5 bases from V and 4 bases from J, leaving 13 bases between. Per the germline V gene, CDR1 is SGHNT and CDR2 is YENEEA. The CDR3 has 14 residues. The CDR3 protein is CASSSEWGSDTQYF. The CDR3 region has the DNA TGTGCCAGCAGCAGCGAATGGGGGTCAGATACGCAGTATTTT.

This clone was seen only a few times. This chain links TRBV6-7 with TRBJ1-5, with 7 bases fitting TRBD1. TRBV6-7 is an ORF; its function is uncertain. This CDR3 has 16 residues. With V trimmed by 2 bases and J by 5 bases, 9 bases remained unmatched. This CDR3 reads CASSYAQGGLYQPQHF. As DNA, the CDR3 is TGTGCCAGCAGTTACGCCCAGGGGGGGCTTTATCAGCCCCAGCATTTT.